These 21 T cell receptor beta chains share one sample of origin, sequenced in a study of cytomegalovirus exposure and HLA in healthy donors. 60 Vbeta and 13 Jbeta primers were used in PCR. Generated by immunoSEQ multiplex PCR, the TCRdb table keeps only in-frame clones and is missing some. The sample has 180,000 or so clones, roughly 10% seen once; the top ten hold approximately 1.4%. The specimen was PBMCs. All receptors derive from a woman in her thirties in good health and CMV-seropositive.

The chain links TRBV6-1 to TRBJ1-2; D gene ambiguous. Looked up from germline, CDR1 is MNHNS and CDR2 is SASEGT. V lost 2 bases and J lost 4, with 14 bases in between. CDR3 length: 15 residues. The CDR3 spells CASSERSPGSYGYTF. DNA of the CDR3: TGTGCCAGCAGTGAACGCAGTCCTGGGAGCTATGGCTACACCTTC.

The V gene is TRBV10-2, the J gene TRBJ1-2, with D tentatively TRBD1 (5 bases). Germline values: CDR1 WSHSY, CDR2 SAAADI. CDR3 length: 13 residues. Trimming pared 2 bases from V and 8 bases from J, leaving 12 bases between. CDR3 nucleotides: TGCGCCAGCAGTGAGGTGGGCGGACACGGCTACACCTTC. As protein: CASSEVGGHGYTF.

A few counts support this clone. The chain employs TRBV19 and TRBJ1-5; D may be TRBD1 (5 bases). CDR1 is LNHDA, CDR2 SQIVND, per germline (reference sequence). The V end was cut by 5 bases, the J end by 7 bases, with 15 bases between. CDR3 length equals 14 residues. The CDR3 loop reads CASSWQTGTQPQHF. DNA for the CDR3: TGTGCCAGTAGTTGGCAAACAGGTACCCAGCCCCAGCATTTT.

The chain uses TRBV29-1 and TRBJ1-4; D may be TRBD1 (6 bases). V was trimmed by 3 bases and J by 7 bases, leaving 12 bases between them. The CDR3 sequence is 13 residues long. Germline V gene sequence: CDR1 SQVTM, CDR2 ANQGSEA. In DNA form, the CDR3 reads TGCAGCGTTGATCGGGGGGCGGGTGAAAAACTGTTTTTT. As protein: CSVDRGAGEKLFF. The variable domain in full, with the rest retrieved from reference TRBV29-1 and TRBJ1-4, is SAVISQKPSRDICQRGTSLTIQCQVDSQVTMMFWYRQQPGQSLTLIATANQGSEATYESGFVIDKFPISRPNLTFSTLTVSNMSPEDSSIYLCSVDRGAGEKLFFGSGTQLSVL.

The chain employs TRBV5-1 and TRBJ2-7; no firm D call. This CDR3 contains 15 residues. Deletions cut 0 bases from V and 4 bases from J, with 14 bases between. CDR1 and CDR2 (germline): SGHRS, YFSETQ. CDR3 in amino acids: CASSLAPQKLYEQYF. CDR3 in DNA: TGCGCCAGCAGCTTGGCCCCCCAGAAGTTATACGAGCAGTACTTC.

This sequence joins TRBV5-1 and TRBJ2-1; 11 nucleotides agree with TRBD2. The CDR3 extends over 16 amino acids. The germline V gene encodes CDR1 SGHRS and CDR2 YFSETQ. The trim removed 4 bases at V and 9 bases at J, leaving 12 bases unmatched. CDR3 region: CASSDEKGLAVGEQFF. CDR3 nucleotide sequence: TGCGCCAGCAGCGACGAGAAGGGACTAGCGGTAGGTGAGCAGTTCTTC.

In this sample, this clone turned up a few times. V gene TRBV7-9 combines with J gene TRBJ2-7; 7 bases align to TRBD1. The CDR3 contains 17 residues. Germline values: CDR1 SEHNR, CDR2 FQNEAQ (reference sequence). The ends lost 6 bases at V and 0 bases at J; junction bases unmatched: 14. The CDR3 region has the DNA TGTGCCAGCAGTCTCCTTCCCGGGGACAGCACCTCCTACGAGCAGTACTTC. Translated, it gives CASSLLPGDSTSYEQYF.

V usage is TRBV9 and J usage is TRBJ1-5; TRBD1 matches 7 bases. Losses at the gene ends were 4 bases for V and 2 bases for J; bases not matched to a gene: 3. The CDR3 totals 14 residues. From germline, CDR1 is SGDLS and CDR2 YYNGEE. This CDR3 reads CASSHGQGNQPQHF. The CDR3 coding sequence is TGTGCCAGCAGCCACGGACAGGGCAATCAGCCCCAGCATTTT.

CDR3 bases: TGTGCCAGCAGTGGAGGACAGGGGGTATTATACGAGCAGTACTTC. Protein sequence: CASSGGQGVLYEQYF. This chain joins TRBV6-1 and TRBJ2-7; TRBD1 agrees at 10 bases. The length of the CDR3 is 15 residues. Germline V gene lookup returns CDR1 MNHNS and CDR2 SASEGT. The J segment lost 4 bases and the V segment lost 4 bases, leaving 7 bases of the junction unmatched.

This clone was seen more than once but under ten times. CDR3 residues: CSARLDYGYTF. DNA for the CDR3: TGCAGTGCTAGGCTAGACTATGGCTACACCTTC. The chain has TRBV20-1 and TRBJ1-2; D gene uncertain. Germline V gene data show CDR1 as DFQATT and CDR2 as SNEGSKA (reference sequence). The CDR3 runs 11 residues. The V end was cut by 3 bases, the J end by 3 bases, with 5 bases between.

V usage is TRBV2 and J usage is TRBJ2-5; no definite D call. Germline CDR1 and CDR2: SNHLY and FYNNEI. V was shortened by 7 bases and J by 7 bases, with 10 bases between the two germline ends. This CDR3 is built from 11 residues. In nucleotides, the CDR3 is TGTGCCAGCAAGGAGCGAGGGACCCAGTACTTC. Amino acid sequence: CASKERGTQYF.

This clone was seen a handful of times. The V gene is TRBV5-4, the J gene TRBJ2-2, with D possibly TRBD1 on 6 matching bases. Germline assignment: CDR1 SGHNT and CDR2 YYREEE (reference sequence). V lost 0 bases to trimming and J lost 9 bases, with 15 bases between them. The CDR3 length is 15 residues. Written as DNA, the CDR3 is TGTGCCAGCAGCTTGGGGTATGGGGGCGAATGGGAGCTGTTTTTT. Translating gives CASSLGYGGEWELFF. The entire variable domain, with the rest obtained from reference TRBV5-4 and TRBJ2-2, is as follows: ETGVTQSPTHLIKTRGQQVTLRCSSQSGHNTVSWYQQALGQGPQFIFQYYREEENGRGNFPPRFSGLQFPNYSSELNVNALELDDSALYLCASSLGYGGEWELFFGEGSRLTVL.

V gene TRBV18 combines with J gene TRBJ1-2; the D gene is possibly TRBD1 (5 bases). The CDR3 length is 17 residues. Germline V lookup: CDR1 KGHSH, CDR2 LQKENI. V was trimmed by 4 bases and J by 2 bases, leaving 20 bases between them. The CDR3 region has the DNA TGTGCCAGCTCACACTCCCCGGGGAGGGGTAACAACTATGGCTACACCTTC. Its protein is CASSHSPGRGNNYGYTF. The full variable domain, in which reference TRBV18 and TRBJ1-2 provide the parts outside the CDR3, is NAGVMQNPRHLVRRRGQEARLRCSPMKGHSHVYWYRQLPEEGLKFMVYLQKENIIDESGMPKERFSAEFPKEGPSILRIQQVVRGDSAAYFCASSHSPGRGNNYGYTFGSGTRLTVV.

The chain carries TRBV7-6 and TRBJ2-7; 10 nucleotides match TRBD2. This CDR3 contains 20 residues. The V segment lost 4 bases and the J segment 4 bases; nucleotides outside the gene matches: 22. Germline V CDR1 and CDR2: SGHVS, FNYEAQ. The CDR3: CASSSRGPSGSPVFTYEQYF. The CDR3 DNA is TGTGCCAGCAGCTCCCGAGGGCCTAGCGGGAGCCCGGTTTTCACTTACGAGCAGTACTTC. The entire variable domain, with the rest obtained from reference TRBV7-6 and TRBJ2-7, is as follows: GAGVSQSPRYKVTKRGQDVALRCDPISGHVSLYWYRQALGQGPEFLTYFNYEAQQDKSGLPNDRFSAERPEGSISTLTIQRTEQRDSAMYRCASSSRGPSGSPVFTYEQYFGPGTRLTVT.

The V call is TRBV14, the J call TRBJ1-6, with D perhaps matching TRBD1 (6 bases). The CDR3 runs 16 residues. Germline CDR1 reads SGHDN; CDR2 reads FVKESK. Trimming pared 1 base from V and 5 bases from J, leaving 12 bases between. The CDR3 sequence: CASSQAGGRHNSPLHF. The CDR3 DNA sequence: TGTGCCAGCAGCCAAGCGGGGGGCCGACATAATTCACCCCTCCACTTT.

The count of this clone is one. The chain is built from TRBV9 and TRBJ2-3; D call uncertain. V was cut by 2 bases and J by 6 bases, with 4 bases left in between. This CDR3 contains 11 residues. Germline CDR1 SGDLS, CDR2 YYNGEE. This CDR3 reads CASSVMDTQYF. The CDR3 DNA follows: TGTGCCAGCAGCGTTATGGATACGCAGTATTTT.

In its sample, this clone was seen a few times. The chain carries TRBV7-6 and TRBJ1-1; TRBD1 matches at 7 bases. Germline-derived CDR1 and CDR2 are SGHVS and FNYEAQ. CDR3 size: 16 residues. The junction had 7 bases not matched to a gene; V was cut back by 0 bases and J by 3 bases. Written as DNA, the CDR3 is TGTGCCAGCAGCTTAGCCTCCACAGGGGTAGACACTGAAGCTTTCTTT. Encoded protein: CASSLASTGVDTEAFF.

The gene calls are TRBV7-2 and TRBJ2-3; 7 bases fit TRBD2. Germline V gene lookup returns CDR1 SGHTA and CDR2 FQGNSA. The ends lost 1 base at V and 5 bases at J; junction bases unmatched: 9. This CDR3 region has 16 residues. CDR3 region: CASSLGGAGWGDTQYF. CDR3 nucleotide sequence: TGTGCCAGCAGCTTAGGGGGAGCGGGGTGGGGAGATACGCAGTATTTT.

V usage is TRBV7-9 and J usage is TRBJ2-1; a weak D match, TRBD1 (5 bases). The CDR3 totals 16 residues. Germline V gene sequence: CDR1 SEHNR, CDR2 FQNEAQ (reference sequence). Trimming removed 1 base from V and 3 bases from J, with 13 bases in between. This CDR3 reads CASSLVGRVGYNEQFF. The CDR3 bases are TGTGCCAGCAGCTTAGTGGGCAGGGTAGGCTACAATGAGCAGTTCTTC.

This clone was seen a few times. The chain combines TRBV30 with TRBJ1-4, with a tentative D call TRBD1 (6 bases). The CDR3 length is 15 residues. Per germline, CDR1 GTSNPN and CDR2 SVGIG (reference sequence). V was trimmed by 2 bases and J by 8 bases, leaving 18 bases between them. Here the CDR3 reads CAWSPPQGGGEKLFF. The CDR3 DNA reads as TGTGCCTGGAGTCCACCACAGGGTGGTGGCGAAAAACTGTTTTTT.

This clone was counted between two and nine times. J is TRBJ2-1 and V is TRBV7-3; TRBD2 matches at 11 bases. The CDR3 is 16 residues long. V was clipped by 5 bases and J by 8 bases; unmatched bases: 11. Per the germline V gene, CDR1 is SGHTA and CDR2 is FQGTGA. The CDR3 spells CASSIITSGRGDEQFF. The CDR3 DNA sequence: TGTGCCAGCAGCATCATTACTAGCGGGAGAGGGGATGAGCAGTTCTTC.